The rows below give T cell receptor beta chains drawn from one sample of a study of blood T cell repertoires in COVID-19. TCRdb's copy holds only in-frame clones and misses some; the assay was immunoSEQ multiplex PCR. The repertoire consists of around 150,000 clones, with more than 75% occurring once and the leading ten covering about 2.5%. Input material: peripheral blood. These TCRs come from a man aged 50 to 60 with active COVID-19. CDR3s include the opening cysteine and the closing phenylalanine or tryptophan. Fields, in order: clone size, J gene, V gene, D gene, CDR3 DNA, CDR3 protein. A D gene is named only where the DNA matches it firmly. Rows may omit the clone size; those that give it use once, few, many or a size class.

>-|TRBJ1-2|TRBV30|-
TGTGCCTGGAGGCGGGCTGGCTACACCTTC
CAWRRAGYTF
>-|TRBJ1-1|TRBV12-3/TRBV12-4|-
TGTGCCAGCAGCCCCGGGGGCGGGGGAGCTTTCTTT
CASSPGGGGAFF
>-|TRBJ1-2|TRBV3-1/TRBV3-2|-
TGTGCCAGCAGCCCCAGGGGAGGGTACGGCTACACCTTC
CASSPRGGYGYTF
>-|TRBJ2-1|TRBV7-9|TRBD1
TGTGCCAGCAGCGCGGACAGGGGGCTGAATGAGCAGTTCTTC
CASSADRGLNEQFF
>-|TRBJ2-4|TRBV19|-
TGTGCCAGTAGTTCGGGACTAGCCAAAAACATTCAGTACTTC
CASSSGLAKNIQYF
>-|TRBJ1-6|TRBV27|-
TGTGCCAGCACGGCGGGGGGGGGCTCCTATAATTCACCCCTCCACTTT
CASTAGGGSYNSPLHF
>few|TRBJ1-1|TRBV2|-
TGTGCCAGCATCTATAGCGGGGGTGAAGCTTTCTTT
CASIYSGGEAFF
>-|TRBJ2-2|TRBV6-2/TRBV6-3|-
TGTGCCAGCAGTTTCCCCGGAGGCAGGGGTTTCAACACCGGGGAGCTGTTTTTT
CASSFPGGRGFNTGELFF
>-|TRBJ2-6|TRBV11-1|-
TGTGCCAGCAGCCGCAGGGTGGGAGGTGGGGCCAACGTCCTGACTTTC
CASSRRVGGGANVLTF
>-|TRBJ2-4|TRBV5-4|-
TGTGCCAGCAGCTCCGGCCGGGACTCCCAGACCAAAAACATTCAGTACTTC
CASSSGRDSQTKNIQYF
>once|TRBJ1-6|TRBV18|TRBD1
TGTGCCAGCTCACAAACGACAGGGGATAATTCACCCCTCCACTTT
CASSQTTGDNSPLHF
>once|TRBJ1-6|TRBV27|-
TGTGCCAGCAGTTTCGCACGGGAAAATTCACCCCTCCACTTT
CASSFARENSPLHF
>once|TRBJ2-5|TRBV30|-
TGTGCCTGGAGTGTCAGGGGCCGAGAGACCCAGTACTTC
CAWSVRGRETQYF
>-|TRBJ2-1|TRBV19|-
TGTGCCAGTAGTATGGTAGGCGGGTGGGAAAGAGGAAATGAGCAGTTCTTC
CASSMVGGWERGNEQFF
>-|TRBJ2-1|TRBV15|-
TGTGCCACCAGCAGAGTCGGGGGAGGGGGCTACAATGAGCAGTTCTTC
CATSRVGGGGYNEQFF
>-|TRBJ2-7|TRBV19|TRBD1
TGTGCCAGTACCGCGGGACAGGGTCGCACCTACGAGCAGTACTTC
CASTAGQGRTYEQYF
>-|TRBJ1-2|TRBV4-3|-
TGCGCCAGCAGCCAAGATCAGTCGGGGGTTGGCTACACCTTC
CASSQDQSGVGYTF
>-|TRBJ1-1|TRBV19|-
TGTGCCAGTAGTATTGTGCAGGGATCGGTGGGCACTGAAGCTTTCTTT
CASSIVQGSVGTEAFF
>few|TRBJ1-1|TRBV27|-
TGTGCCAGCAGTGACAACCAGCTGAACACTGAAGCTTTCTTT
CASSDNQLNTEAFF
>-|TRBJ2-7|TRBV3-1/TRBV3-2|-
TGTGCCAGCAGCCAAGTATACGGGGAGCAGTACTTC
CASSQVYGEQYF
>-|TRBJ1-2|TRBV9|-
TGTGCCAGCAGCCCTAATCGAGCCGGTGATGGCTACACCTTC
CASSPNRAGDGYTF
>-|TRBJ1-6|TRBV7-2|TRBD1
TGTGCCAGCAGTCTACCGGGACAGGGTAATTCACCCCTCCACTTT
CASSLPGQGNSPLHF
>-|TRBJ2-3|TRBV5-1|TRBD2
TGCGCCAGCAGCTTGGTTCAGCGGGGGGTGGCAGATACGCAGTATTTT
CASSLVQRGVADTQYF
>-|TRBJ1-4|TRBV15|-
TGTGCCACCAGCAGAGGAGCTCTGAATGAAAAACTGTTTTTT
CATSRGALNEKLFF
>-|TRBJ1-6|TRBV6-2/TRBV6-3|TRBD1
TGTGCCAGCAGCTCCGACAGGGTTGGCAATTCACCCCTCCACTTT
CASSSDRVGNSPLHF
>-|TRBJ1-2|TRBV4-1|TRBD1
TGCGCCAGCAGCCAATTCCGAAACGACAGGGGTAAGGATGGCTACACCTTC
CASSQFRNDRGKDGYTF
>-|TRBJ2-2|TRBV4-2|TRBD2
TGTGCCAGCAGCCTCCCAGCGGGGGGGCAGTGGACCGGGGAGCTGTTTTTT
CASSLPAGGQWTGELFF
>-|TRBJ2-2|TRBV5-1|TRBD1
TGCGCCAGCAGCTGGACAGGGTCCGGGGAGCTGTTTTTT
CASSWTGSGELFF
>-|TRBJ2-3|TRBV9|TRBD2
TGTGCCAGCAGCGATAGCGGGGGGGCCACAGATACGCAGTATTTT
CASSDSGGATDTQYF
>-|TRBJ2-7|TRBV19|TRBD1
TGTGCCAGTAGCGGACAGGGCTACGAGCAGTACTTC
CASSGQGYEQYF
>-|TRBJ1-3|TRBV3-1/TRBV3-2|-
TGTGCCAGCAGCCAACTGTCCTTAGCAGCGACCTACGGAAACACCATATATTTT
CASSQLSLAATYGNTIYF
>once|TRBJ2-5|TRBV19|TRBD2
TGTGCCAGTAGCCCACTAGCGGGGGGACAAGAGACCCAGTACTTC
CASSPLAGGQETQYF
>-|TRBJ2-7|TRBV27|TRBD1
TGTGCCAGCAGTCTCGTGGGGGGACAGGGGCCCTACGAGCAGTACTTC
CASSLVGGQGPYEQYF
>-|TRBJ1-1|TRBV11-2|-
TGTGCCAGCAGCTTCGACGGGGTTCTGATGGGAGCTTTCTTT
CASSFDGVLMGAFF
>-|TRBJ2-1|TRBV6-5|-
TGTGCCAGCAGTTACTCGCCAGGGATCAATGAGCAGTTCTTC
CASSYSPGINEQFF
>-|TRBJ2-5|TRBV7-2|TRBD2
TGTGCCAGCAGCTTAGTGGGCGGCGGGGGGGCCAGGGAGACCCAGTACTTC
CASSLVGGGGARETQYF
>-|TRBJ2-6|TRBV5-1|-
TGCGCCAGCAGCTTCTGGTCAGCTGGGGCCAACGTCCTGACTTTC
CASSFWSAGANVLTF